The 29 T cell receptor beta chains below come from one sample, sequenced in a study of cytomegalovirus exposure and HLA in healthy donors. Primers: 60 Vbeta forward and 13 Jbeta reverse. Sequencing used immunoSEQ multiplex PCR; TCRdb keeps in-frame clones, though not all of them. The sample includes fewer than 150,000 clones, 65% to 80% of them seen just once. The source material was PBMCs. The receptors originated from a man in his forties in good health and CMV-seropositive.

The rearrangement uses TRBV27 and TRBJ2-5, with 8 bases identical to TRBD2. The V gene's germline CDR1 is MNHEY and CDR2 SMNVEV (reference sequence). Trimming took 5 bases from V and 4 from J; bases not matched to a gene: 12. CDR3 length: 16 amino acids. The CDR3 is CASSPFAGGRGETQYF. CDR3 in DNA: TGTGCCAGCAGTCCCTTTGCGGGAGGCAGGGGAGAGACCCAGTACTTC.

J is TRBJ1-6 and V is TRBV19, with D possibly matching TRBD1 (6 bases). This CDR3 comprises 16 residues. The germline V and J ends were trimmed by 5 bases and 7 bases, with 18 bases remaining between them. Germline CDR1 reads LNHDA; CDR2 reads SQIVND (reference sequence). The CDR3 DNA reads as TGTGCCAGTAGTGACTACAGGGCTTTCCTCAATTCACCCCTCCACTTT. Protein: CASSDYRAFLNSPLHF.

The chain couples TRBV20-1 to TRBJ2-1; D is undetermined. The germline V and J ends were trimmed by 4 bases and 6 bases, with 7 bases remaining between them. The germline V gene has CDR1 DFQATT and CDR2 SNEGSKA (reference sequence). The length of the CDR3 is 11 residues. CDR3 sequence reads: CSATKSNEQFF. The CDR3 DNA follows: TGCAGTGCTACTAAGAGCAATGAGCAGTTCTTC.

The chain joins TRBV7-8 to TRBJ2-1; TRBD2 matches 11 bases. The V gene end was trimmed by 5 bases and the J gene end by 7 bases; junction bases not matched to a gene: 7. Germline assignment: CDR1 SGHVS and CDR2 FQNEAQ. The CDR3 is made up of 15 amino acids. The CDR3 reads CASSPELAGVNEQFF. In DNA form, the CDR3 reads TGTGCCAGCAGCCCCGAACTAGCGGGAGTAAATGAGCAGTTCTTC. The whole variable domain, filled in from reference TRBV7-8 and TRBJ2-1, reads GAGVSQSPRYKVAKRGQDVALRCDPISGHVSLFWYQQALGQGPEFLTYFQNEAQLDKSGLPSDRFFAERPEGSVSTLKIQRTQQEDSAVYLCASSPELAGVNEQFFGPGTRLTVL.

This clone was found once. The rearrangement links TRBV15 to TRBJ1-2; possible D gene TRBD1, 5 bases. This CDR3 is 12 amino acids long. V was shortened by 3 bases and J by 5 bases, with 7 bases between the two germline ends. The germline CDR1 and CDR2 sequences are LNHNV and YYDKDF (reference sequence). The CDR3 reads CATSRTAYGYTF. The CDR3 coding sequence is TGTGCCACCAGCAGGACAGCTTATGGCTACACCTTC. Looking up the rest from reference TRBV15 and TRBJ1-2 gives the full variable domain: DAMVIQNPRYQVTQFGKPVTLSCSQTLNHNVMYWYQQKSSQAPKLLFHYYDKDFNNEADTPDNFQSRRPNTSFCFLDIRSPGLGDTAMYLCATSRTAYGYTFGSGTRLTVV.

The chain couples TRBV15 to TRBJ2-5, with no clear D. V lost 4 bases and J lost 9, with 12 bases in between. The CDR3 totals 12 residues. From germline, CDR1 is LNHNV and CDR2 YYDKDF (reference sequence). The CDR3 protein is CATSTLLQSQYF. CDR3 sequence (DNA): TGTGCCACCAGCACCCTGTTGCAGTCCCAGTACTTC.

The genes are TRBV29-1 and TRBJ2-1; no clear D. Germline V CDR1 and CDR2: SQVTM, ANQGSEA. CDR3 length: 10 amino acids. V gave up 4 bases and J gave up 6 bases, with 4 bases separating them. The DNA for the CDR3 is TGCAGCGTTGGCGCCAATGAGCAGTTCTTC. This encodes CSVGANEQFF.

The CDR3 region has the DNA TGTGCCAGCAGCTTAGTGATAGCGGGACAACAGTATTTT. It translates to CASSLVIAGQQYF. The J gene is TRBJ2-3, the V gene TRBV11-2; 8 nucleotides match TRBD2. Germline V gene lookup returns CDR1 SGHAT and CDR2 FQNNGV. The ends lost 1 base at V and 12 bases at J; junction bases unmatched: 6. CDR3 length equals 13 residues.

The chain links TRBV7-6 to TRBJ2-1, with a tentative D call TRBD1 (6 bases). The CDR3 sequence is 14 residues long. The germline CDR1 and CDR2 sequences are SGHVS and FNYEAQ. V gave up 5 bases and J gave up 9 bases, with 17 bases separating them. Written as DNA, the CDR3 is TGTGCCAGCAGCCCAGGGGCAATTGGGGGTGAGCAGTTCTTC. It is translated as CASSPGAIGGEQFF.

The chain recombines TRBV7-3 with TRBJ2-1; 9 bases line up with TRBD2. The J segment lost 1 base and the V segment lost 5 bases, leaving 9 bases of the junction unmatched. The CDR3 extends over 17 amino acids. CDR1 and CDR2 (germline): SGHTA, FQGTGA. The CDR3 DNA reads TGTGCCAGCAGCCCTAGTGGCGGGAGGGCATCCTACAATGAGCAGTTCTTC. It yields the protein CASSPSGGRASYNEQFF.

The J gene is TRBJ2-5, the V gene TRBV5-4; D is possibly TRBD1 (6 bases). The V end lost 0 bases, the J end lost 2 bases, and 8 bases lay between the germline ends. Germline-derived CDR1 and CDR2 are SGHNT and YYREEE (reference sequence). The CDR3 length is 14 residues. DNA for the CDR3: TGTGCCAGCAGCTTGGTCGGACAGCAAGAGACCCAGTACTTC. Its translation is CASSLVGQQETQYF.

The chain joins TRBV7-8 to TRBJ2-3; 7 bases map to TRBD2. V trimming: 0 bases; J trimming: 3 bases; junction bases outside the gene matches: 3. The CDR3 is 15 amino acids. Germline V gene lookup returns CDR1 SGHVS and CDR2 FQNEAQ. CDR3 loop: CASSLAGRETDTQYF. In nucleotides, the CDR3 is TGTGCCAGCAGCTTAGCCGGGCGGGAGACAGATACGCAGTATTTT.

The genes are TRBV11-3 and TRBJ2-7, with a weak D call TRBD1 (7 bases). V was pared by 2 bases and J by 2 bases, with 13 bases between. The germline CDR1 and CDR2 sequences are SGHNT and YENEEA. This CDR3 has 15 residues. In DNA form, the CDR3 reads TGTGCCAGCAGCTTATTGTCAGGGGGGACCTACGAGCAGTACTTC. Encoded protein: CASSLLSGGTYEQYF.

To note about this clone: An end of the junction differs from the germline gene, which may be a read error. The CDR3 here is CSAGDLTARFF. CDR3 nucleotide sequence: TGCAGTGCTGGAGACCTGACAGCACGGTTCTTC. The chain is built from TRBV20-1 and TRBJ2-1; perhaps TRBD1 as D (5 bases). CDR1 and CDR2 (germline): DFQATT, SNEGSKA (reference sequence). The CDR3 extends over 11 amino acids.

Points on this clone: At one of its ends the junction is not consistent with the germline gene, which may arise from a read error. This chain connects TRBV7-7 to TRBJ2-7, with D possibly matching TRBD1 (5 bases). The CDR3 runs 13 residues. Germline lookup yields CDR1 SSHAT and CDR2 FNYEAQ (reference sequence). In DNA form, the CDR3 reads TGTGCTAGCAGCTTGGACACTTCCTACGAGCAGTACTTC. Translation: CASSLDTSYEQYF.

A few counts support this clone. J is TRBJ2-3 and V is TRBV25-1; TRBD2 is a possible D gene (7 bases). The CDR3 spans 15 residues. Trimming left V 4 bases short and J 2 bases short, with 13 bases between. Per germline, CDR1 MGHDK and CDR2 SYGVNS. DNA of the CDR3: TGTGCCAGCAGTGTAGGGAGGGGGATCACAGATACGCAGTATTTT. This gives the protein CASSVGRGITDTQYF.

This clone came up a few times. V usage is TRBV6-1 and J usage is TRBJ2-1, with 7 bases lining up with TRBD2. With 4 bases clipped from V and 0 bases from J, the junction kept 6 bases outside the gene matches. Germline V gene data show CDR1 as MNHNS and CDR2 as SASEGT. This CDR3 is built from 16 residues. The chain's CDR3 is CASSGEAGSSYNEQFF. The CDR3, as DNA: TGTGCCAGCAGTGGAGAAGCGGGAAGCTCCTACAATGAGCAGTTCTTC.

This chain connects TRBV19 to TRBJ1-5; TRBD1 agrees at 9 bases. The CDR3 totals 13 residues. V was pared by 4 bases and J by 6 bases, with 1 base of the junction left unmatched. Germline V gene lookup returns CDR1 LNHDA and CDR2 SQIVND (reference sequence). For the CDR3, the DNA is TGTGCCAGTAGTAGACAGGGGGTTCAGCCCCAGCATTTT. The encoded protein is CASSRQGVQPQHF.

Here the CDR3 DNA reads TGTGCCAGCAGTTTCTGGGGGACAGGGTTCACCGGGGAGCTGTTTTTT. Protein: CASSFWGTGFTGELFF. V is TRBV27 and J is TRBJ2-2, with TRBD1 matching over 9 bases. Trimming cost V 3 bases and J 4 bases; bases outside gene matches: 6. CDR1 and CDR2 from the germline V gene are MNHEY and SMNVEV (reference sequence). The CDR3 has 16 amino acids.

This clone was observed a few times. V and J are TRBV18 and TRBJ2-6, with 8 bases identical to TRBD1. CDR1 is KGHSH, CDR2 LQKENI, per germline. With V trimmed by 5 bases and J by 3 bases, 3 bases remained unmatched. The length of the CDR3 is 15 residues. CDR3 DNA: TGTGCCAGCTCATTAGGACAGGGTGGGGCCAACGTCCTGACTTTC. Translating it yields CASSLGQGGANVLTF.

The gene calls are TRBV14 and TRBJ1-4; maybe TRBD1 (6 bases). Germline V lookup: CDR1 SGHDN, CDR2 FVKESK. V was pared by 0 bases and J by 12 bases, with 14 bases between. The CDR3 extends over 14 amino acids. The chain's CDR3 is CASSQELGGPQLFF. CDR3 in DNA: TGTGCCAGCAGCCAAGAATTGGGGGGGCCTCAACTGTTTTTT.

J is TRBJ2-1 and V is TRBV19; 13 nucleotides line up with TRBD2. Germline CDR1 LNHDA, CDR2 SQIVND (reference sequence). With 3 bases clipped from V and 9 bases from J, the junction kept 5 bases outside the gene matches. The CDR3 runs to 15 residues. For the CDR3, the DNA is TGTGCCAGTAGTATCGGACTAGCGGGAGTTATTGAGCAGTTCTTC. Translated, it gives CASSIGLAGVIEQFF.

On this clone itself: One end of the junction fails to match germline, which may point to a read error. The V and J genes are TRBV6-5 and TRBJ2-1; TRBD1 matches 8 bases. The V gene's germline CDR1 is MNHEY and CDR2 SVGAGI. The length of the CDR3 is 15 residues. This CDR3 is CAGSRYRGDMNEQFF. The CDR3 bases are TGTGCCGGCAGCCGTTACAGGGGGGATATGAATGAGCAGTTCTTC.

This chain links TRBV28 with TRBJ2-3; 7 nucleotides align to TRBD1. With V trimmed by 2 bases and J by 8 bases, 4 bases remained unmatched. Germline V gene lookup returns CDR1 MDHEN and CDR2 SYDVKM. This CDR3 is built from 13 residues. Here the CDR3 reads CASSLNRGGTQYF. The CDR3 bases are TGTGCCAGCAGTTTAAACAGGGGCGGTACGCAGTATTTT.

This chain connects TRBV27 to TRBJ2-7, with 15 bases that match TRBD2. The CDR3 sequence is 16 residues long. Germline V CDR1 and CDR2: MNHEY, SMNVEV (reference sequence). V was pared by 4 bases and J by 2 bases, with 3 bases of the junction left unmatched. In DNA form, the CDR3 reads TGTGCCAGCAGTTGGGGACTAGCGGGAGGCGCCTACGAGCAGTACTTC. Its translation: CASSWGLAGGAYEQYF.

V usage is TRBV7-2 and J usage is TRBJ1-2; D is unresolved. Between the trimmed V and J ends, which lost 1 base and 8 bases, there was a span of 14 bases. Germline lookup yields CDR1 SGHTA and CDR2 FQGNSA. The CDR3 loop spans 14 amino acids. The CDR3 DNA reads as TGTGCCAGCAGCTTAGTGGGCAGCGGGTACGGCTACACCTTC. It codes for CASSLVGSGYGYTF.

In this sample, this clone turned up a few times. This chain links TRBV28 with TRBJ2-1; no clear D gene. This CDR3 spans 15 amino acids. Trimming removed 6 bases from V and 3 bases from J, with 15 bases in between. The germline V gene has CDR1 MDHEN and CDR2 SYDVKM. As DNA, the CDR3 is TGTGCCAGCAGACCGGCCGGCGGTAACTACAATGAGCAGTTCTTC. Translating it yields CASRPAGGNYNEQFF.

This sequence joins TRBV28 and TRBJ1-1, with D perhaps matching TRBD1 (5 bases). Trimming left V 10 bases short and J 5 bases short, with 11 bases between. CDR3 length: 11 amino acids. The germline gives CDR1 MDHEN, CDR2 SYDVKM. CDR3 nucleotide sequence: TGTGCCACCCGCGGGGGGACTGAAGCTTTCTTT. Translation gives CATRGGTEAFF.

This clone was seen a single time. The chain uses TRBV5-1 and TRBJ2-7; 9 nucleotides line up with TRBD2. Germline CDR1 and CDR2: SGHRS and YFSETQ. Trimming removed 7 bases from V and 6 bases from J; junction bases left unmatched: 11. CDR3 length equals 14 residues. The CDR3 nucleotides read TGCGCCAGCGGTCGGGGGCGGGAGGGCCGCGAGCAGTACTTC. This translates into CASGRGREGREQYF.